Below, 9 T cell receptor beta chains from the same sample are listed, as sequenced in a study of blood T cell repertoires in COVID-19 (dated by TCRdb to 2018 to 2020). The library was prepared using the immunoSEQ multiplex PCR assay. TCRdb limited this immuneACCESS table to in-frame rearrangements with V and J called. A share of clones is missing; checked studies link under half to unresolved V genes, and the rest is unexplained. The table for this sample lists around 500,000 clones; over 75% of them were counted only once. Approximately 3% of the sample is taken by the ten largest. The specimen was peripheral blood. Receptor source: a human donor in a cohort sampled during active COVID-19.

This clone was seen only a few times. The rearrangement joins TRBV15 to TRBJ1-3, with unresolved D. Germline V CDR1 and CDR2: LNHNV, YYDKDF (reference sequence). V gave up 4 bases and J gave up 2 bases, with 6 bases separating them. The CDR3 spans 13 residues. The CDR3, as DNA: TGTGCCACCAGCACTACAGCTGGAAACACCATATATTTT. It codes for CATSTTAGNTIYF.

The chain links TRBV9 to TRBJ1-6, with 9 bases that match TRBD1. The germline V gene encodes CDR1 SGDLS and CDR2 YYNGEE. The CDR3 extends over 15 amino acids. Germline trimming cut 4 bases from V and 7 bases from J; bases unmatched to any gene: 6. CDR3 DNA sequence: TGTGCCAGCAGCACCGGACAGGGGCAAAATTCACCCCTCCACTTT. It encodes CASSTGQGQNSPLHF.

V is TRBV5-6 and J is TRBJ2-2; D might be TRBD1 (6 bases). Trimming cost V 2 bases and J 4 bases, with 9 bases left between them. This CDR3 is built from 14 residues. Germline V gives CDR1 SGHDT, CDR2 YYEEEE. CDR3 sequence (DNA): TGTGCCAGCAGCTTCAGGGGTAGCACCGGGGAGCTGTTTTTT. It yields the protein CASSFRGSTGELFF.

The J gene is TRBJ1-5, the V gene TRBV11-3; the match to TRBD1 covers 8 bases. The V gene's germline CDR1 is SGHNT and CDR2 YENEEA. CDR3 length: 15 amino acids. With V trimmed by 5 bases and J by 2 bases, 5 bases remained unmatched. This CDR3 reads CASSIQGDGNQPQHF. CDR3 nucleotides: TGTGCCAGCAGCATACAGGGGGATGGCAATCAGCCCCAGCATTTT.

In this sample, this clone turned up once. This chain joins TRBV6-5 and TRBJ1-4; tentative D call: TRBD1 (5 bases). Trimming stripped 1 base from V and 8 bases from J, with 14 bases between. Germline V gives CDR1 MNHEY, CDR2 SVGAGI. This CDR3 contains 15 residues. The DNA of the CDR3 is TGTGCCAGCAGTTACTTGACAGCGGGGGACGAAAAACTGTTTTTT. It encodes CASSYLTAGDEKLFF.

The chain carries TRBV3-1 (or the pseudogene TRBV3-2) and TRBJ2-1, with TRBD2 identical over 7 bases. This CDR3 region has 15 residues. Germline CDR1 LGHDT, CDR2 YNNKEL (reference sequence). Losses at the gene ends were 1 base for V and 5 bases for J; bases not matched to a gene: 5. The CDR3 reads CASSQAGGPNNEQFF. The CDR3 nucleotides are TGTGCCAGCAGCCAAGCGGGAGGTCCAAACAATGAGCAGTTCTTC.

The chain has TRBV5-1 and TRBJ2-2, with D possibly being TRBD2 (6 bases). V was cut by 0 bases and J by 7 bases, with 13 bases left in between. CDR3 size: 15 residues. Germline CDR1 reads SGHRS; CDR2 reads YFSETQ. For the CDR3, the DNA is TGCGCCAGCAGCTTGGCATTCGGGGGTAACGGGGAGCTGTTTTTT. Its translation: CASSLAFGGNGELFF. The full variable domain, rest sourced from reference TRBV5-1 and TRBJ2-2, is KAGVTQTPRYLIKTRGQQVTLSCSPISGHRSVSWYQQTPGQGLQFLFEYFSETQRNKGNFPGRFSGRQFSNSRSEMNVSTLELGDSALYLCASSLAFGGNGELFFGEGSRLTVL.

The chain uses TRBV29-1 and TRBJ2-5, with D hard to call. Trimming stripped 0 bases from V and 1 base from J, with 12 bases between. This CDR3 contains 15 residues. Germline CDR1 and CDR2: SQVTM and ANQGSEA. CDR3 bases: TGCAGCGTTGAAGATCGGTTCACTTCCCAAGAGACCCAGTACTTC. Translated, it gives CSVEDRFTSQETQYF.

A few counts support this clone. The J gene is TRBJ1-2, the V gene TRBV28; no clear D. Trimming cost V 3 bases and J 7 bases, with 15 bases left between them. CDR1 and CDR2 (germline): MDHEN, SYDVKM. This CDR3 comprises 14 residues. The CDR3 region has the DNA TGTGCCAGCAGTTTCCGACCAGGCCCCGGTGGCTACACCTTC. Protein sequence: CASSFRPGPGGYTF.